This T cell receptor (beta chain) is from a study of cytomegalovirus exposure and HLA in healthy donors. This CDR3 is 14 amino acids long. The trim removed 8 bases at V and 6 bases at J, leaving 10 bases unmatched. Germline values: CDR1 MNHNS, CDR2 SASEGT. Both 60 Vbeta primers and 13 Jbeta primers went into the PCR. This table comes from immunoSEQ multiplex PCR, and its TCRdb copy is limited to in-frame clones, with some not included. The repertoire includes fewer than 250,000 clones, about 85% of them detected once, and around 1.6% sits in the top ten. Concerning this clone itself: What it binds is unknown.

Overall study results and limits: Some V segments (TRBV6-2 and TRBV6-3 among them) were excluded as indistinguishable. Reports state that TCR beta sequences accurately predicted most subjects' HLA-A and HLA-B alleles. A later analysis revealed that TCR association rates differed between HLA loci, peaking at DRB1 and bottoming out at HLA-C. Later analysis identified several of the most significant clusters that appeared linked to common viral pathogens.

The chain combines TRBV6-1 with TRBJ2-7; the match to TRBD1 covers 10 bases. This sequence originates from a woman between 50 and 59 years old in good health and CMV-seronegative. Sequencing was done on a sample of PBMCs. CDR3 sequence: CASSGQGFFGEQYF. The DNA of the CDR3 is TGTGCCAGCTCGGGACAGGGGTTCTTTGGCGAGCAGTACTTC.